This T cell receptor (beta chain) originates from a study of cytomegalovirus exposure and HLA in healthy donors. Primers included in the PCR were 60 Vbeta and 13 Jbeta primers. Profiling relied on immunoSEQ multiplex PCR, and the TCRdb table lists in-frame clones only, not all of them. The profile covers more than 55,000 clones, with 74% appearing a single time and around 10% taken by the ten largest. The V gene end was trimmed by 4 bases and the J gene end by 5 bases; junction bases not matched to a gene: 7. Germline CDR1 SGHRS, CDR2 YFSETQ. CDR3 size: 14 residues. J is TRBJ2-3 and V is TRBV5-1, with 7 bases matching TRBD1. This clonotype originated in a woman aged 55-69 years in good health and CMV-seropositive. The sample comprised PBMCs. The CDR3 here is CASSIGQERDTQYF. In DNA, the CDR3 is TGCGCCAGCAGCATCGGACAGGAAAGAGATACGCAGTATTTT.